This T cell receptor (beta chain) was recovered during a study of blood T cell repertoires in COVID-19. The wider study: Sites in the United States, Italy and Spain provided acute and convalescent COVID-19 samples.

The assay was immunoSEQ multiplex PCR, and TCRdb's table has in-frame clones only and misses some. Of a few hundred thousand clones in the sample, approximately 90% were seen once. Trimming pared 5 bases from V and 0 bases from J, leaving 15 bases between. Germline CDR1 and CDR2: SGHRS and YFSETQ. There are 16 residues in the CDR3. Categorization into cohorts depended on clinical history that participants reported. The clonotype originates from a woman aged 55-69 years in a cohort exposed to, infected with or recovered from COVID-19 (not recorded which). The chain joins TRBV5-1 to TRBJ2-1, with D maybe TRBD2 (6 bases). Sequenced: PBMCs or T cells enriched from blood (not recorded which). The CDR3 bases are TGCGCCAGCAGTTCTTATAGCGGAGGCTCCTACAATGAGCAGTTCTTC. It yields the protein CASSSYSGGSYNEQFF.